This TCR beta chain came from a study of identifying expanded T cells in peripheral blood. Study observations and caveats: Differentially abundant clones: roughly 1.2 between replicates, approximately 16 at approximately 13 days, roughly 18 at four. Variance in clone template counts between approximately 2-week samples significantly increased with total template count across all healthy donors.

In this sample, this clone turned up a few times. Its target is unknown. Measured with immunoSEQ multiplex PCR; TCRdb has only the in-frame clones, and not every one. The repertoire includes around 80,000 clones, roughly 90% of them detected once, and over 2.5% sits in the top ten. Healthy donors had no documented immune events, such as infections, while sampled. The receptor was derived from a person aged 18 to 70 in good health. The material sequenced was blood.

The CDR3 here is CASKLAGEVPEQFF. The CDR3 bases are TGTGCCAGCAAACTAGCGGGAGAGGTTCCTGAGCAGTTCTTC. The rearrangement links TRBV28 to TRBJ2-1; 11 bases fit TRBD2. The CDR3 is 14 amino acids. Germline V gives CDR1 MDHEN, CDR2 SYDVKM. The V segment lost 7 bases and the J segment 9 bases; nucleotides outside the gene matches: 8.